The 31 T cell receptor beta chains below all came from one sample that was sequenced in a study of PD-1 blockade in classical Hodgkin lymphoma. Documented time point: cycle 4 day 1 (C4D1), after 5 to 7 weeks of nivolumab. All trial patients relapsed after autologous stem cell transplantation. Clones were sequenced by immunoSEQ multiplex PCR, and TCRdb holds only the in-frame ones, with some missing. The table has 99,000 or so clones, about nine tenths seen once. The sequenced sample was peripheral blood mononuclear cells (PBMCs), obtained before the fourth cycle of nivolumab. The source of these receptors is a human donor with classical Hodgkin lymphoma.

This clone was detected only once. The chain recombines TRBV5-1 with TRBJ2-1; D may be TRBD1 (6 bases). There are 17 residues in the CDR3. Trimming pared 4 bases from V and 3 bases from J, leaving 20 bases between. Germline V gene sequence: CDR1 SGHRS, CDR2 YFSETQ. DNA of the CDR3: TGCGCCAGCAGCATCGATCTGGGGGCCACTATCTACAATGAGCAGTTCTTC. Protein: CASSIDLGATIYNEQFF.

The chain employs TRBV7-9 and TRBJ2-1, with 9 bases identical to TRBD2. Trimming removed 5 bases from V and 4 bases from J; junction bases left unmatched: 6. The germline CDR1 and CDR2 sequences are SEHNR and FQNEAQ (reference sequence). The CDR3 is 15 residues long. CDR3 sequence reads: CASSPGLAIYNEQFF. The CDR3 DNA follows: TGTGCCAGCAGCCCGGGACTAGCAATTTACAATGAGCAGTTCTTC.

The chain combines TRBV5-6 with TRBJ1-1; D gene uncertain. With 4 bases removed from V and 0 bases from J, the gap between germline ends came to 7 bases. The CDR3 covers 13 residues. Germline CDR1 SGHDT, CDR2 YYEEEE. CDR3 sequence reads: CASSPQVNTEAFF. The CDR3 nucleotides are TGTGCCAGCAGCCCACAAGTGAACACTGAAGCTTTCTTT.

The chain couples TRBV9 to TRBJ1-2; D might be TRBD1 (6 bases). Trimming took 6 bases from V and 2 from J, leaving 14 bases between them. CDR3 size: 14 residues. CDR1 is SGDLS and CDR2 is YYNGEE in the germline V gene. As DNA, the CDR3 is TGTGCCAGCACCCCGGACAGCCAAAACTATGGCTACACCTTC. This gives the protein CASTPDSQNYGYTF.

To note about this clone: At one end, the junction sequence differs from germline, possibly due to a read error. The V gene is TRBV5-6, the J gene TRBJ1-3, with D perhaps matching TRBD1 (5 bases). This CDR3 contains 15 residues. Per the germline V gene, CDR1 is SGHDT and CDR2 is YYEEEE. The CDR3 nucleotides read TGTGCCAGCAGCCCAGCGACAGCGTCTGGTAACACCATATATTTT. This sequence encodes CASSPATASGNTIYF.

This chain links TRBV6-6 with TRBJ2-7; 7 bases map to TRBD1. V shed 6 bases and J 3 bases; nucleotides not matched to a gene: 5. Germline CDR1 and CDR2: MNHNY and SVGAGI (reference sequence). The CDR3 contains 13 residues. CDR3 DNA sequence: TGTGCCAGCAGGATCGACAGGGACTACGAGCAGTACTTC. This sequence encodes CASRIDRDYEQYF.

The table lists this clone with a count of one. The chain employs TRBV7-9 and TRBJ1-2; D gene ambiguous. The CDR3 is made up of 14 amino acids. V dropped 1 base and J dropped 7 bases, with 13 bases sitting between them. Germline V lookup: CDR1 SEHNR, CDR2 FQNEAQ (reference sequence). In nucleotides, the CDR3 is TGTGCCAGCAGCTTAGTGTCGAAACCCTCTGGCTACACCTTC. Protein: CASSLVSKPSGYTF. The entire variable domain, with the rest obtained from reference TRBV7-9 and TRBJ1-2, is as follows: DTGVSQNPRHKITKRGQNVTFRCDPISEHNRLYWYRQTLGQGPEFLTYFQNEAQLEKSRLLSDRFSAERPKGSFSTLEIQRTEQGDSAMYLCASSLVSKPSGYTFGSGTRLTVV.

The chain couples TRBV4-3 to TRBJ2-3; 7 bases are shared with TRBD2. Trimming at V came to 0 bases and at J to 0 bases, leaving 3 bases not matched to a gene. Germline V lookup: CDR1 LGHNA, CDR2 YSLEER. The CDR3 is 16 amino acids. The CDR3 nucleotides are TGCGCCAGCAGCCAAGAAGTAGCGGGTAGCACAGATACGCAGTATTTT. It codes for CASSQEVAGSTDTQYF.

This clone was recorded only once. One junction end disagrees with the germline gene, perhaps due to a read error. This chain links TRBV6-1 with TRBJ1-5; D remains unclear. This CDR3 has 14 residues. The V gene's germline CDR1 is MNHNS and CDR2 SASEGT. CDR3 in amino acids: CASSEKGWGQAQHF. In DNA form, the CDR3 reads TGTGCCAGCAGTGAAAAAGGGTGGGGTCAGGCCCAGCATTTT.

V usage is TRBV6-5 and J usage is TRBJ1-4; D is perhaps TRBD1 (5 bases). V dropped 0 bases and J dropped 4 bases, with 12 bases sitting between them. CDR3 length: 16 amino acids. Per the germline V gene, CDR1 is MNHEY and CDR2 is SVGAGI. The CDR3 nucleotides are TGTGCCAGCAGTTACTCGACGGGACGGAGTAATGAAAAACTGTTTTTT. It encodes CASSYSTGRSNEKLFF.

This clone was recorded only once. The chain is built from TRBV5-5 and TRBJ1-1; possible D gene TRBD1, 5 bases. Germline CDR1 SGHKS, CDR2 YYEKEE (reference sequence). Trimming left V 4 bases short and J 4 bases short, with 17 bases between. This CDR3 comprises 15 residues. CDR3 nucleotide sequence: TGTGCCAGCAGCGAGGACCGAATCCAGGGCACTGAAGCTTTCTTT. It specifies CASSEDRIQGTEAFF.

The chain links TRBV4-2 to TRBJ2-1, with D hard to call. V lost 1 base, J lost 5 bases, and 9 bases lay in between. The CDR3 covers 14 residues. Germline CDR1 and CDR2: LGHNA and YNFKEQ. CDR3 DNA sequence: TGTGCCAGCAGCCAAGTTGTGGGGAACAATGAGCAGTTCTTC. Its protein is CASSQVVGNNEQFF.

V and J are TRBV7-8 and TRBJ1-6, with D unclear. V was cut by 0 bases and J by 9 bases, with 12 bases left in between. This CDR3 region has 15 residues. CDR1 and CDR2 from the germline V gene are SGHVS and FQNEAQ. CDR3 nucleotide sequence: TGTGCCAGCAGCTTAGCCGGCAGGATCGGTTCACCCCTCCACTTT. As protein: CASSLAGRIGSPLHF.

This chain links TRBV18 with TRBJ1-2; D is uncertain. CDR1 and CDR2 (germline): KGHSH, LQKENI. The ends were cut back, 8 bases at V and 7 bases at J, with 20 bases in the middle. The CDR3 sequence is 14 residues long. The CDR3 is CASTTDGRVLGYTF. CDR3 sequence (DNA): TGTGCCAGCACAACGGATGGGCGGGTCCTTGGCTACACCTTC.

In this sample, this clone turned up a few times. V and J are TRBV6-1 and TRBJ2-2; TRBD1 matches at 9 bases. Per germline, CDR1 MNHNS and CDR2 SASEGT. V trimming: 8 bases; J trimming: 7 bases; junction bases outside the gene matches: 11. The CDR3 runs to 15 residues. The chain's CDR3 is CASFPRTGEIGELFF. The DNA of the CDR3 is TGTGCCAGCTTCCCCCGGACAGGGGAAATCGGGGAGCTGTTTTTT.

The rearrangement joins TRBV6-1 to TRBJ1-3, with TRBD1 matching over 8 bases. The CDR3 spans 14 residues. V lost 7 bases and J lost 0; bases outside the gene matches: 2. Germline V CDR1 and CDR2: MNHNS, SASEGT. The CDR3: CASTTGGSGNTIYF. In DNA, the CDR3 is TGTGCCAGCACCACAGGGGGCTCTGGAAACACCATATATTTT.

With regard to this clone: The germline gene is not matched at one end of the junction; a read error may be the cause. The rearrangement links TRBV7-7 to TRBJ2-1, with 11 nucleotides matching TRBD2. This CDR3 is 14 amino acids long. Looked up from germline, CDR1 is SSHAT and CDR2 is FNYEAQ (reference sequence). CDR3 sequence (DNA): TGTGCTAGCAGCTCTACCGGGACTAGCGGTGAGCAGTTCTTC. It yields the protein CASSSTGTSGEQFF.

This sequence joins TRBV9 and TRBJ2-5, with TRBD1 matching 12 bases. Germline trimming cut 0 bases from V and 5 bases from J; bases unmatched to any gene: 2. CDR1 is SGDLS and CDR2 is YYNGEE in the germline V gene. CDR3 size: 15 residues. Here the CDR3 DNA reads TGTGCCAGCAGCGTAGGGGGACAGGGGGCGGAGACCCAGTACTTC. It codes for CASSVGGQGAETQYF.

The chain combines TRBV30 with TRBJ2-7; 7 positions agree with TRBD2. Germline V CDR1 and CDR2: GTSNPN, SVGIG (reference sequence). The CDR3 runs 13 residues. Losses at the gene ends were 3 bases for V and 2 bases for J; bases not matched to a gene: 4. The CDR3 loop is CAWREGGTYEQYF. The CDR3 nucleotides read TGTGCCTGGAGGGAGGGAGGGACCTACGAGCAGTACTTC.

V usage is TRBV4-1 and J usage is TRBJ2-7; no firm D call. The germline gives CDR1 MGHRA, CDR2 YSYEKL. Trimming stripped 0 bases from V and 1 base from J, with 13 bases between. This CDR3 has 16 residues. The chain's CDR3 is CASSQESTPRSYEQYF. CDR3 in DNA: TGCGCCAGCAGCCAAGAATCGACCCCGAGATCCTACGAGCAGTACTTC.

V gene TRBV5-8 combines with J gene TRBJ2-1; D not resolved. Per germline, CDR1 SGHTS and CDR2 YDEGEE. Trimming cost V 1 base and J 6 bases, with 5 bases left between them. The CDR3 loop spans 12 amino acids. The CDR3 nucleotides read TGTGCCAGCAGCTTGCGGCCCAATGAGCAGTTCTTC. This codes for CASSLRPNEQFF.

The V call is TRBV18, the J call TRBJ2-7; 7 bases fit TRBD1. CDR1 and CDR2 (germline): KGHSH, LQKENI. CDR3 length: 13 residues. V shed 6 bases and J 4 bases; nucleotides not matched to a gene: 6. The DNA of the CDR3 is TGTGCCAGCTCGCCTACAGGGGATTACGAGCAGTACTTC. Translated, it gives CASSPTGDYEQYF.

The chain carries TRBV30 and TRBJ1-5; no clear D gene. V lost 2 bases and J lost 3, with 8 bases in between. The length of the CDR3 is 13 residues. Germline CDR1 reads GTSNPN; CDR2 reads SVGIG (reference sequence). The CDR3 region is CAWSRSDNQPQHF. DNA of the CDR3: TGTGCCTGGAGTCGGTCGGACAATCAGCCCCAGCATTTT.

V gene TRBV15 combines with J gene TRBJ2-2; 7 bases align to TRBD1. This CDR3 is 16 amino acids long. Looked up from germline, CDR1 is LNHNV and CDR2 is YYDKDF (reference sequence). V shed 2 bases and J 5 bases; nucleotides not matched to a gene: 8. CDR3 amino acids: CATSRSGQIPTGELFF. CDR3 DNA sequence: TGTGCCACCAGCAGATCGGGACAGATACCTACCGGGGAGCTGTTTTTT.

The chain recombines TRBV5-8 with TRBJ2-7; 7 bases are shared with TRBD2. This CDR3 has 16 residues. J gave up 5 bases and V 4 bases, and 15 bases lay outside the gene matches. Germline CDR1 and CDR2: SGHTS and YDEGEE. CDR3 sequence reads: CASSLDRMAGVDEQYF. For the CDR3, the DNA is TGTGCCAGCAGCCTCGATCGGATGGCGGGAGTAGACGAGCAGTACTTC. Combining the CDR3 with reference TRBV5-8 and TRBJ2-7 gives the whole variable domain EAGVTQSPTHLIKTRGQQATLRCSPISGHTSVYWYQQALGLGLQFLLWYDEGEERNRGNFPPRFSGRQFPNYSSELNVNALELEDSALYLCASSLDRMAGVDEQYFGPGTRLTVT.

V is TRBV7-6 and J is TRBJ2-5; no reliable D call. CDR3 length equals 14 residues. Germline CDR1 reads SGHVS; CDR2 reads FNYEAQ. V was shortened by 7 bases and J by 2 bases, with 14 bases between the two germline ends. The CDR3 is CASKVKWEQETQYF. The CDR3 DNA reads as TGTGCCAGCAAGGTGAAGTGGGAACAAGAGACCCAGTACTTC.

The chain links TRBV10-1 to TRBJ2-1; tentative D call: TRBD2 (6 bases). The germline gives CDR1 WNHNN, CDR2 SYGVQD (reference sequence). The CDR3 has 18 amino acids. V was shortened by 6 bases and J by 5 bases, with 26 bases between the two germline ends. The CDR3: CASSRTRYGAGQDNEQFF. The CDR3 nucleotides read TGCGCCAGCAGCCGAACCCGGTATGGAGCGGGTCAAGACAATGAGCAGTTCTTC.

DNA for the CDR3: TGTGCCAGCAGCTTGTCTAGCGGGAGGACCGGGGAGCTGTTTTTT. Protein sequence: CASSLSSGRTGELFF. This chain connects TRBV7-2 to TRBJ2-2; 11 nucleotides line up with TRBD2. The trim removed 3 bases at V and 5 bases at J, leaving 2 bases unmatched. The CDR3 contains 15 residues. Germline-derived CDR1 and CDR2 are SGHTA and FQGNSA.

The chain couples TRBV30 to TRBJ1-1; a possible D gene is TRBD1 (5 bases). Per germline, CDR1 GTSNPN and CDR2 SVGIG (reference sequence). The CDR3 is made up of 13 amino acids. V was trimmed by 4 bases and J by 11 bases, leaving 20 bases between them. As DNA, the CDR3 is TGTGCCTGGACTGAGCCACGGCGGGGCCTGGCTTTCTTT. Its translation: CAWTEPRRGLAFF. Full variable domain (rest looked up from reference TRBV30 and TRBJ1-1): SQTIHQWPATLVQPVGSPLSLECTVEGTSNPNLYWYRQAAGRGLQLLFYSVGIGQISSEVPQNLSASRPQDRQFILSSKKLLLSDSGFYLCAWTEPRRGLAFFGQGTRLTVV.

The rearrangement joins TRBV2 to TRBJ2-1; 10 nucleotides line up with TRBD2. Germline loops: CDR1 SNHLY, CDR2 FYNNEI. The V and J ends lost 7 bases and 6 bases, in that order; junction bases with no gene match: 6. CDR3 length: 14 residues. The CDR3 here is CASMRTSGINEQFF. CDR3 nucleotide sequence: TGTGCCAGCATGAGGACTAGCGGAATCAATGAGCAGTTCTTC. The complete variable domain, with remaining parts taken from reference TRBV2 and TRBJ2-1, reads EPEVTQTPSHQVTQMGQEVILRCVPISNHLYFYWYRQILGQKVEFLVSFYNNEISEKSEIFDDQFSVERPDGSNFTLKIRSTKLEDSAMYFCASMRTSGINEQFFGPGTRLTVL.

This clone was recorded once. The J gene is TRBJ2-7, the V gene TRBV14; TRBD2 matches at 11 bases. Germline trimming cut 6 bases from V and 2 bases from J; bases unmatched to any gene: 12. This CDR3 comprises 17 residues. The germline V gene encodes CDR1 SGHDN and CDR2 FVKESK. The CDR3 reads CASSQGIGTSGTYEQYF. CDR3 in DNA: TGTGCCAGCAGTCAGGGAATAGGGACTAGCGGAACCTACGAGCAGTACTTC. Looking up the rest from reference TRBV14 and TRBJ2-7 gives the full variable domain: EAGVTQFPSHSVIEKGQTVTLRCDPISGHDNLYWYRRVMGKEIKFLLHFVKESKQDESGMPNNRFLAERTGGTYSTLKVQPAELEDSGVYFCASSQGIGTSGTYEQYFGPGTRLTVT.